These 27 T cell receptor beta chains originate from one sample sequenced in a study of T cell repertoires in cytomegalovirus infection. MiXCR, applied by TCRdb to the reads, yields one record per CDR3 protein. Seen here are roughly 600,000 distinct CDR3 sequences, 20% to 25% observed once, and the top ten hold 8%. Sequencing input: CD8+ T cells from PBMCs. The receptors shown here come from a human donor in good health (CMV status not recorded). Some clones in this sample may be carry-over from other donors' samples.

This clonotype was found a few times. The rearrangement joins TRBV6-5 to TRBJ2-5; 12 bases map to TRBD2. Germline CDR1 is MNHEY and CDR2 is SVGAGI. V lost 6 bases, J lost 5 bases, and 13 bases stayed unmatched. This CDR3 region has 17 residues. CDR3 loop: CASRKTSGGHQGETQYF. The DNA of the CDR3 is TGTGCCAGCAGGAAGACTAGCGGGGGACACCAGGGGGAGACCCAGTACTTC.

This clonotype was recorded at least ten times. CDR3 coding DNA: TGCAGCGTTGAAGATCGGGTCGGCGGCTACACCTTC. It specifies CSVEDRVGGYTF. J is TRBJ1-2 and V is TRBV29-1; no definite D call. Trimming removed 0 bases from V and 8 bases from J, with 10 bases in between. The CDR3 is 12 amino acids. Germline V gene data show CDR1 as SQVTM and CDR2 as ANQGSEA.

The chain employs TRBV2 and TRBJ1-2; D perhaps matches TRBD1 (6 bases). The germline V gene has CDR1 SNHLY and CDR2 FYNNEI. The CDR3 totals 14 residues. Trimming cost V 6 bases and J 3 bases, with 14 bases left between them. The DNA for the CDR3 is TGTGCCAGCAGGCGCGAAAAGGGGGACTATGGCTACACCTTC. Translating it yields CASRREKGDYGYTF.

This clonotype was observed a handful of times. The CDR3 sequence is CASSYGPGPDQPQHF. The CDR3 region has the DNA TGTGCCAGCAGTTACGGTCCGGGCCCAGATCAGCCCCAGCATTTT. This chain joins TRBV6-8 and TRBJ1-5, with D unclear. The germline gives CDR1 MNHGY, CDR2 SAAAGT. This CDR3 has 15 residues. Trimming shortened V by 2 bases and J by 5 bases, and 13 bases separated the two germline ends.

This clonotype was recorded at least ten times. The genes are TRBV12-3 or TRBV12-4 and TRBJ2-4; 14 nucleotides agree with TRBD2. The length of the CDR3 is 20 residues. With V trimmed by 6 bases and J by 0 bases, 13 bases remained unmatched. CDR3 sequence reads: CASSNLQGLAGELAKNIQYF. The DNA of the CDR3 is TGTGCCAGCAGCAACCTTCAGGGACTAGCGGGGGAACTAGCCAAAAACATTCAGTACTTC.

V and J are TRBV28 and TRBJ1-3; the D gene is possibly TRBD1 (6 bases). The CDR3 is 15 amino acids. CDR1 MDHEN and CDR2 SYDVKM come from the germline V gene. The V end lost 3 bases, the J end lost 2 bases, and 11 bases lay between the germline ends. CDR3 DNA: TGTGCCAGCAGTTTTCCCCCAGGGGCTGGAAACACCATATATTTT. This translates into CASSFPPGAGNTIYF.

The V and J genes are TRBV19 and TRBJ2-3; 12 nucleotides agree with TRBD2. The CDR3 totals 17 residues. Germline values: CDR1 LNHDA, CDR2 SQIVND (reference sequence). The J segment lost 0 bases and the V segment lost 9 bases, leaving 10 bases of the junction unmatched. The DNA for the CDR3 is TGTGCCAGCGCAACCGGGACTAGCGGGCCTAGCACAGATACGCAGTATTTT. Residues: CASATGTSGPSTDTQYF.

In this sample, this clonotype turned up many times. The chain employs TRBV6-5 and TRBJ2-5; 9 nucleotides line up with TRBD1. Unmatched junction bases numbered 4, after V lost 4 bases and J lost 1 base. Germline V lookup: CDR1 MNHEY, CDR2 SVGAGI. This CDR3 has 15 amino acids. CDR3 in DNA: TGTGCCAGCAGTTTCGGGACAGGGTTCCAAGAGACCCAGTACTTC. Translation: CASSFGTGFQETQYF.

J is TRBJ2-3 and V is TRBV29-1; D is unclear. CDR3 size: 14 residues. V gave up 6 bases and J gave up 0 bases, with 13 bases separating them. Germline V gene sequence: CDR1 SQVTM, CDR2 ANQGSEA. This CDR3 is CSVAPGTSTDTQYF. DNA of the CDR3: TGCAGCGTGGCACCCGGTACTAGCACAGATACGCAGTATTTT.

There are a few counts of this clonotype. This sequence joins TRBV4-3 and TRBJ1-5; a weak D match, TRBD1 (5 bases). V was clipped by 1 base and J by 0 bases, with 16 bases between them. In germline, CDR1 is LGHNA, CDR2 YSLEER. This CDR3 is 18 amino acids long. CDR3 amino acids: CASSQALGGPYSNQPQHF. CDR3 nucleotides: TGCGCCAGCAGCCAAGCCCTCGGGGGACCTTATAGCAATCAGCCCCAGCATTTT.

This clonotype has just a few counts. This chain joins TRBV2 and TRBJ2-7; D is possibly TRBD2 (6 bases). This CDR3 has 14 residues. Germline values: CDR1 SNHLY, CDR2 FYNNEI. V lost 7 bases and J 1 base, leaving 14 bases between the germline ends. In DNA form, the CDR3 reads TGTGCCAGCATTAGACGGGCGGGGTCCTACGAGCAGTACTTC. This translates into CASIRRAGSYEQYF.

This clonotype has at least ten counts. The rearrangement joins TRBV28 to TRBJ2-5; 12 nucleotides agree with TRBD2. With V trimmed by 3 bases and J by 5 bases, 10 bases remained unmatched. Germline lookup yields CDR1 MDHEN and CDR2 SYDVKM. The CDR3 consists of 17 residues. CDR3 region: CASSLVLAGGPTETQYF. Written as DNA, the CDR3 is TGTGCCAGCAGTTTGGTACTAGCGGGGGGCCCCACGGAGACCCAGTACTTC. The whole variable domain, filled in from reference TRBV28 and TRBJ2-5, reads DVKVTQSSRYLVKRTGEKVFLECVQDMDHENMFWYRQDPGLGLRLIYFSYDVKMKEKGDIPEGYSVSREKKERFSLILESASTNQTSMYLCASSLVLAGGPTETQYFGPGTRLLVL.

This clonotype was seen more than once but under ten times. The V call is TRBV6-6, the J call TRBJ2-2; 11 bases agree with TRBD2. Germline V gives CDR1 MNHNY, CDR2 SVGAGI (reference sequence). The V segment lost 6 bases and the J segment 7 bases; nucleotides outside the gene matches: 7. The CDR3 extends over 15 amino acids. Here the CDR3 reads CASSLAGGRGGELFF. In nucleotides, the CDR3 is TGTGCCAGCAGCCTAGCGGGGGGCCGGGGCGGGGAGCTGTTTTTT.

In its sample, this clonotype was seen many times. The chain couples TRBV7-3 to TRBJ2-5, with TRBD1 matching over 9 bases. Trimming took 3 bases from V and 2 from J; bases not matched to a gene: 7. The V gene's germline CDR1 is SGHTA and CDR2 FQGTGA. The CDR3 is 16 amino acids. The CDR3 sequence is CASSFGTGPSQETQYF. CDR3 nucleotides: TGTGCCAGCAGCTTTGGGACAGGGCCCTCTCAAGAGACCCAGTACTTC.

The chain combines TRBV10-3 with TRBJ2-3, with 14 bases aligning to TRBD2. V shed 6 bases and J 0 bases; nucleotides not matched to a gene: 8. CDR1 ENHRY and CDR2 SYGVKD come from the germline V gene. This CDR3 has 18 residues. The CDR3 DNA is TGTGCCATCAGACCGAGACTAGCGGGGGGGCTGAGCACAGATACGCAGTATTTT. Translating gives CAIRPRLAGGLSTDTQYF.

Remarks on this clonotype: A single base separates this from a much larger clone, so it may be a read error. This chain uses TRBV6-8 with TRBJ1-1; a possible D gene is TRBD1 (5 bases). The CDR3 contains 15 residues. CDR1 and CDR2 (germline): MNHGY, SAAAGT. The CDR3 protein is CVSSYSNGGNTEAFF. The CDR3 DNA sequence: TGTGTCAGCAGTTACTCGAATGGGGGAAACACTGAAGCTTTCTTT.

As regards this clonotype: A much larger clone sits a single nucleotide away, making a read error possible. The rearrangement links TRBV7-2 to TRBJ1-3; no reliable D call. CDR3 length: 16 amino acids. Germline CDR1 reads SGHTA; CDR2 reads FQGNSA. CDR3 loop: CASSPSPGSSVNTIYF. CDR3 nucleotides: TGTGCCAGCAGCCCCTCCCCGGGGAGCTCTGTAAACACCATATATTTT. Using reference TRBV7-2 and TRBJ1-3 for the parts outside the CDR3, the full variable domain is GAGVSQSPSNKVTEKGKDVELRCDPISGHTALYWYRQSLGQGLEFLIYFQGNSAPDKSGLPSDRFSAERTGGSVSTLTIQRTQQEDSAVYLCASSPSPGSSVNTIYFGEGSWLTVV.

The chain couples TRBV7-9 to TRBJ2-7; the D gene is possibly TRBD2 (6 bases). There are 14 residues in the CDR3. Germline loops: CDR1 SEHNR, CDR2 FQNEAQ (reference sequence). Trimming cost V 2 bases and J 7 bases, with 15 bases left between them. The CDR3 is CASSLRGGPGEQYF. The CDR3 DNA follows: TGTGCCAGCAGCTTACGTGGAGGGCCGGGGGAGCAGTACTTC. The full variable domain, its missing parts supplied by reference TRBV7-9 and TRBJ2-7, is DTGVSQNPRHKITKRGQNVTFRCDPISEHNRLYWYRQTLGQGPEFLTYFQNEAQLEKSRLLSDRFSAERPKGSFSTLEIQRTEQGDSAMYLCASSLRGGPGEQYFGPGTRLTVT.

The rearrangement joins TRBV7-2 to TRBJ2-5; 9 positions match TRBD1. With 5 bases clipped from V and 5 bases from J, the junction kept 9 bases outside the gene matches. Germline CDR1 reads SGHTA; CDR2 reads FQGNSA. The CDR3 is made up of 15 amino acids. The CDR3 nucleotides read TGTGCCAGCAGCATAGGACAGGGGAGATGGGAGACCCAGTACTTC. This encodes CASSIGQGRWETQYF.

This clonotype was recorded a few times. The chain is built from TRBV20-1 and TRBJ2-1, with D uncertain. V was trimmed by 0 bases and J by 5 bases, leaving 11 bases between them. Germline lookup yields CDR1 DFQATT and CDR2 SNEGSKA (reference sequence). The CDR3 totals 14 residues. The chain's CDR3 is CSARDGFKNNEQFF. CDR3 coding DNA: TGCAGTGCTAGAGACGGATTTAAGAACAATGAGCAGTTCTTC.

V gene TRBV28 combines with J gene TRBJ1-4; D call uncertain. The germline V gene encodes CDR1 MDHEN and CDR2 SYDVKM. The CDR3 is 14 residues long. V lost 5 bases, J lost 8 bases, and 15 bases lay in between. The CDR3 nucleotides are TGTGCCAGCAGTCCGGCGCGGGTCGGGGAAAAACTGTTTTTT. Translating gives CASSPARVGEKLFF.

The chain recombines TRBV5-6 with TRBJ2-1, with 11 bases lining up with TRBD2. The CDR3 runs to 21 residues. Germline values: CDR1 SGHDT, CDR2 YYEEEE. V lost 5 bases to trimming and J lost 0 bases; unmatched junction nucleotides: 19. CDR3 sequence: CASRPGLAGLHHLSSYNEQFF. CDR3 coding DNA: TGTGCCAGCAGACCCGGACTAGCGGGTCTGCACCACCTGAGCTCCTACAATGAGCAGTTCTTC.

The chain joins TRBV10-3 to TRBJ2-1; D may match TRBD1 or TRBD2 (5 bases each). The CDR3 totals 15 residues. Deletions cut 6 bases from V and 11 bases from J, with 23 bases between. Germline V gene lookup returns CDR1 ENHRY and CDR2 SYGVKD. The CDR3 bases are TGTGCCATCAGGACCCGGGACCCGATTAACGATAAGCAGTTCTTC. Translated: CAIRTRDPINDKQFF.

This chain connects TRBV28 to TRBJ2-1; either TRBD1 or TRBD2 may supply D (5 bases each). Trimming shortened V by 3 bases and J by 1 base, and 22 bases separated the two germline ends. CDR1 MDHEN and CDR2 SYDVKM come from the germline V gene. This CDR3 contains 19 residues. The CDR3 DNA reads as TGTGCCAGCAGTTTTGGGAGAGACAGCTCTATACCATCCTACAATGAGCAGTTCTTC. Translating gives CASSFGRDSSIPSYNEQFF.

The chain combines TRBV7-6 with TRBJ2-7; TRBD1 agrees at 12 bases. The germline CDR1 and CDR2 sequences are SGHVS and FNYEAQ. CDR3 length equals 15 residues. The J segment lost 7 bases and the V segment lost 0 bases, leaving 4 bases of the junction unmatched. The CDR3 DNA sequence: TGTGCCAGCAGCTTAGCCGGGACAGGGGGCGGGGAGCAGTACTTC. Encoded protein: CASSLAGTGGGEQYF.

This clonotype has a handful of counts. The chain employs TRBV28 and TRBJ1-1; unclear D gene. V lost 7 bases to trimming and J lost 4 bases, with 16 bases between them. CDR1 is MDHEN, CDR2 SYDVKM, per germline. The CDR3 has 14 residues. CDR3 sequence: CASTYVEFPTEAFF. The CDR3 bases are TGTGCCAGCACCTACGTGGAGTTTCCCACTGAAGCTTTCTTT.

At least ten counts were recorded for this clonotype. V gene TRBV7-3 combines with J gene TRBJ1-1; D remains ambiguous. The CDR3 is 17 residues long. V gave up 1 base and J gave up 1 base, with 16 bases separating them. Germline lookup yields CDR1 SGHTA and CDR2 FQGTGA. CDR3 region: CASSLSPGPAANTEAFF. CDR3 nucleotide sequence: TGTGCCAGCAGCTTAAGCCCCGGACCGGCTGCGAACACTGAAGCTTTCTTT. The variable domain in full, completed from reference TRBV7-3 and TRBJ1-1, reads GAGVSQTPSNKVTEKGKYVELRCDPISGHTALYWYRQSLGQGPEFLIYFQGTGAADDSGLPNDRFFAVRPEGSVSTLKIQRTERGDSAVYLCASSLSPGPAANTEAFFGQGTRLTVV.